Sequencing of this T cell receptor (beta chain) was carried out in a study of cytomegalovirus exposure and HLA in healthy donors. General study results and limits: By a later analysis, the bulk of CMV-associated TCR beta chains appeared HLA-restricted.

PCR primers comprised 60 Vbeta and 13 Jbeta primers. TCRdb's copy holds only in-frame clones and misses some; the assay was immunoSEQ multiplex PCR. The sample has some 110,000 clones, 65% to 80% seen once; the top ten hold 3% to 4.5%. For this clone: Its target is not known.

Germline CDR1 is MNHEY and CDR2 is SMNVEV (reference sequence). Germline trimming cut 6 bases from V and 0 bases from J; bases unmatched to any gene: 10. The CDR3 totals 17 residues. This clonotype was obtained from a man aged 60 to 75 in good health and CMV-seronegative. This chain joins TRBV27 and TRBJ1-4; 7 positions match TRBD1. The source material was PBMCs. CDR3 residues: CASRQRTGSTTNEKLFF. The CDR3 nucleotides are TGTGCCAGCAGACAAAGGACAGGATCGACAACTAATGAAAAACTGTTTTTT.